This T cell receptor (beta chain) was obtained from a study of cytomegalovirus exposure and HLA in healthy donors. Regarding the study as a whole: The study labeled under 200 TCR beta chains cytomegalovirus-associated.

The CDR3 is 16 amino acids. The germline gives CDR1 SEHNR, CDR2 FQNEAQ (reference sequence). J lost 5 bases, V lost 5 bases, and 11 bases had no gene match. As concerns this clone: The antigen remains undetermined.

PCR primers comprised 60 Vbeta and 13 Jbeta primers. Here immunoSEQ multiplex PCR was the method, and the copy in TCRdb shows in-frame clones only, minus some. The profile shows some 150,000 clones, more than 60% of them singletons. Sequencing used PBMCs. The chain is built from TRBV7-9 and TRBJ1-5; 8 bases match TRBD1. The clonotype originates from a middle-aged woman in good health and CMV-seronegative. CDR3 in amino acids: CASSALLGQGDQPQHF. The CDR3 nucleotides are TGTGCCAGCAGCGCTCTTTTAGGACAGGGTGATCAGCCCCAGCATTTT.